This T cell receptor (beta chain) was observed in a study of blood T cell repertoires in COVID-19. Turning to the study itself: Sites in the United States, Italy and Spain provided acute and convalescent COVID-19 samples.

V lost 4 bases, J lost 7 bases, and 17 bases lay in between. Germline-derived CDR1 and CDR2 are SGDLS and YYNGEE. The CDR3 spans 14 residues. Generated by immunoSEQ multiplex PCR, the TCRdb table keeps only in-frame clones and is missing some. This sample has around 470,000 clones, with about 88% found just once. This clonotype was sampled from a man aged 18 to 30 with COVID-19, enrolled during active disease. Sequencing input: peripheral blood. The J gene is TRBJ1-2, the V gene TRBV9; D gene unclear. CDR3 sequence: CASSSAGRFSGYTF. CDR3 nucleotides: TGTGCCAGCAGCTCAGCCGGGAGGTTTAGTGGCTACACCTTC.